The T cell receptor (beta chain) described here comes from a study of blood T cell repertoires in COVID-19. Assay used: immunoSEQ multiplex PCR; TCRdb lists only in-frame clones, some missing. The table shows 200,000 to 250,000 clones, with 84% occurring only once. Germline loops: CDR1 MNHEY, CDR2 SMNVEV (reference sequence). The V end lost 0 bases, the J end lost 12 bases, and 12 bases lay between the germline ends. The CDR3 sequence is 12 residues long. Sequencing was done on a sample of peripheral blood. V and J are TRBV27 and TRBJ2-7; D possibly corresponds to TRBD1 (5 bases). The sequence was obtained from a woman older than 75 with COVID-19, enrolled during active disease. The CDR3 here is CASSLSFGAMYF. DNA of the CDR3: TGTGCCAGCAGTTTATCGTTTGGGGCCATGTACTTC.